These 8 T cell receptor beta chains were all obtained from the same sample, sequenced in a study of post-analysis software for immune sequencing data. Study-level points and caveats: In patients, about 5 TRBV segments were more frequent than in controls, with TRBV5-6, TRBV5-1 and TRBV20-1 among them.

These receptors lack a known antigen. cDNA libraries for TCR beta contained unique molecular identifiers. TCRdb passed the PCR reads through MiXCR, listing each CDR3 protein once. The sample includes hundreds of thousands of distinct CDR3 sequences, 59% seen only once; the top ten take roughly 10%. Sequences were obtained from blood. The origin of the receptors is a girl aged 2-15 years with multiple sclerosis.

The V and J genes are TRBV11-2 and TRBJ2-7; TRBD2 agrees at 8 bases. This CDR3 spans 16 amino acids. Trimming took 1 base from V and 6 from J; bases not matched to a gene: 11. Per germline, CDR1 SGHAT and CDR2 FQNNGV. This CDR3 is CASSLGDGGEAFEQYF. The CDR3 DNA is TGTGCCAGCAGCTTAGGAGACGGGGGGGAGGCATTCGAGCAGTACTTC. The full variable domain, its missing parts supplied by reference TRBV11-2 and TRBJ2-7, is EAGVAQSPRYKIIEKRQSVAFWCNPISGHATLYWYQQILGQGPKLLIQFQNNGVVDDSQLPKDRFSAERLKGVDSTLKIQPAKLEDSAVYLCASSLGDGGEAFEQYFGPGTRLTVT.

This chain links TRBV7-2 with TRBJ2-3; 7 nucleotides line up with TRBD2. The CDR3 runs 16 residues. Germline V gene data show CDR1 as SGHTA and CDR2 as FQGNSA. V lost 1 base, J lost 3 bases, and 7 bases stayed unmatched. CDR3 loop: CASSLEAPGGTDTQYF. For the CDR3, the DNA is TGTGCCAGCAGCTTAGAAGCTCCCGGGGGGACAGATACGCAGTATTTT.

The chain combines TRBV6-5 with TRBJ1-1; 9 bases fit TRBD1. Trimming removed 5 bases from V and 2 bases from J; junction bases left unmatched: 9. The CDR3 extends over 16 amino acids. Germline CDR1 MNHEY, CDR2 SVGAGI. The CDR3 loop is CASSPATGQGNTEAFF. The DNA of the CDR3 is TGTGCCAGCAGTCCCGCTACGGGACAGGGAAACACTGAAGCTTTCTTT.

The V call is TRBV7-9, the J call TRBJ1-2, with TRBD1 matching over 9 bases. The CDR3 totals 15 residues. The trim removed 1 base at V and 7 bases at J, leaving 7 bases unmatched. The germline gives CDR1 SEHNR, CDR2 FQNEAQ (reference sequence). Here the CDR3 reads CASSLVQQGAGGYTF. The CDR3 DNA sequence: TGTGCCAGCAGCTTAGTCCAACAGGGGGCTGGTGGCTACACCTTC.

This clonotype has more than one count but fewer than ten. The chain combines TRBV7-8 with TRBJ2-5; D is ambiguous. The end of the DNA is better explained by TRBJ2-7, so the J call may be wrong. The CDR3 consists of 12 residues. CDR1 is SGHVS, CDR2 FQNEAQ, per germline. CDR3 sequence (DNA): TGTGCCAGCAGCTTAACGGCTATCGAGCAGTACTTC. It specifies CASSLTAIEQYF.

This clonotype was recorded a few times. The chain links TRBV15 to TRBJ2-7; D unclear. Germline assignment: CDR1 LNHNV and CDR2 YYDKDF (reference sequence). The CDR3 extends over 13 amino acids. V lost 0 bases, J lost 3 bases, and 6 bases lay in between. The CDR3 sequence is CATSRDPGYEQYF. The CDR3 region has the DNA TGTGCCACCAGCAGAGATCCTGGCTACGAGCAGTACTTC.

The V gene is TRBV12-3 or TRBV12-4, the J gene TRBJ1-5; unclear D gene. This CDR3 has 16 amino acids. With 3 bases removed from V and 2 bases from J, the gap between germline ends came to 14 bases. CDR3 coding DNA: TGTGCCAGCAGTTTGGTTGGAGCGAAAGGCAATCAGCCCCAGCATTTT. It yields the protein CASSLVGAKGNQPQHF.

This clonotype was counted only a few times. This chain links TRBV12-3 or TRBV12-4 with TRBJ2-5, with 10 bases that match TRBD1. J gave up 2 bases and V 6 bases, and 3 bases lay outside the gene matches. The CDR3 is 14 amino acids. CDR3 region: CASRPGQGQETQYF. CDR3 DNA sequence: TGTGCCAGCAGGCCGGGACAGGGGCAAGAGACCCAGTACTTC.